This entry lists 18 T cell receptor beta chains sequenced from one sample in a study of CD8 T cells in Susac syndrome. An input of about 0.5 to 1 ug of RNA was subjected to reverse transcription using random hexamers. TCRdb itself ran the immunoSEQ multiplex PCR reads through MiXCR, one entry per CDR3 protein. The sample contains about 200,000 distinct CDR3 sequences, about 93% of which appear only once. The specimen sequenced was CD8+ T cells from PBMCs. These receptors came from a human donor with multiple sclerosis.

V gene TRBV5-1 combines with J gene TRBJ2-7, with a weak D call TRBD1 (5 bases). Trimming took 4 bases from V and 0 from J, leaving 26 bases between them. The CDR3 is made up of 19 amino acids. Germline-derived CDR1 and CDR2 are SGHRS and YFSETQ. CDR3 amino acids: CASSPGLGPNSLSSYEQYF. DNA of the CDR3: TGCGCCAGCAGCCCTGGTCTGGGGCCAAACTCCTTGAGCTCCTACGAGCAGTACTTC.

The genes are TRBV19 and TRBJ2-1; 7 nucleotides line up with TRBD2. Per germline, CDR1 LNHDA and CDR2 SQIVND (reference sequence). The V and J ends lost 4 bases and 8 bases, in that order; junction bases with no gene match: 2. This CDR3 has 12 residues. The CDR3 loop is CASSRDYDEQFF. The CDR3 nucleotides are TGTGCCAGTAGTAGGGACTATGATGAGCAGTTCTTC.

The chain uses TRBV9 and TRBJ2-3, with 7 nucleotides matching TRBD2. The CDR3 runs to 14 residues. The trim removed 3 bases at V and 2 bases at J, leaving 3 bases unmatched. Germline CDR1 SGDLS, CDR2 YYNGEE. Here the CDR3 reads CASSEAGFTDTQYF. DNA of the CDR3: TGTGCCAGCAGCGAAGCGGGATTCACAGATACGCAGTATTTT.

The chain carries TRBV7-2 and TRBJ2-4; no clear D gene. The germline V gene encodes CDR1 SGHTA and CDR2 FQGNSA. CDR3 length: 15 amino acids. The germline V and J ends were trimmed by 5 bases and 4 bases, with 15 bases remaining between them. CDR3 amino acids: CASSLPMGSKNIQYF. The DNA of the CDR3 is TGTGCCAGCAGCCTCCCAATGGGCAGTAAAAACATTCAGTACTTC.

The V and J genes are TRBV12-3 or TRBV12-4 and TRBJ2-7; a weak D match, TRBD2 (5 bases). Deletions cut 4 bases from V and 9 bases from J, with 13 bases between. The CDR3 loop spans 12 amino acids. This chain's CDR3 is CASSYGPAGQYF. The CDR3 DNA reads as TGTGCCAGCAGTTACGGGCCCGCGGGGCAGTACTTC.

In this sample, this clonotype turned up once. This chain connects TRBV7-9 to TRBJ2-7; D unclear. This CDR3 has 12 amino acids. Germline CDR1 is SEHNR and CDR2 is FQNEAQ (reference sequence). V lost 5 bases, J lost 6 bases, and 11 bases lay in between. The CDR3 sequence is CASSHRVGEQYF. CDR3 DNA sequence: TGTGCCAGCAGCCACCGGGTGGGCGAGCAGTACTTC.

In DNA, the CDR3 is TGTGCCAGCACCGTGGGGGGGGGTCGAATTTCGGAGACCCAGTACTTC. This encodes CASTVGGGRISETQYF. The chain links TRBV7-8 to TRBJ2-5, with 7 bases fitting TRBD2. Germline V lookup: CDR1 SGHVS, CDR2 FQNEAQ. The CDR3 length is 16 residues. V gave up 7 bases and J gave up 5 bases; unmatched junction bases: 16.

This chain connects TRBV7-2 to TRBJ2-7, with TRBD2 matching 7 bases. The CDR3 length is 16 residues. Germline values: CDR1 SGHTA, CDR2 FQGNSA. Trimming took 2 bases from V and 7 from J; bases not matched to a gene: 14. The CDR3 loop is CASSLIGTTISWEQYF. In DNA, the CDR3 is TGTGCCAGCAGCTTAATAGGGACTACCATAAGTTGGGAGCAGTACTTC.

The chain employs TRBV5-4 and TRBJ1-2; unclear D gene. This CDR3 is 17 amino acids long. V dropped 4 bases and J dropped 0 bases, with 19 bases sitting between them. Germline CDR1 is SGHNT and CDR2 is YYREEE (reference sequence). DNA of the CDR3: TGTGCCAGCAGCCCTCTTTACCCCGACGGTTCTAACTATGGCTACACCTTC. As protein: CASSPLYPDGSNYGYTF.

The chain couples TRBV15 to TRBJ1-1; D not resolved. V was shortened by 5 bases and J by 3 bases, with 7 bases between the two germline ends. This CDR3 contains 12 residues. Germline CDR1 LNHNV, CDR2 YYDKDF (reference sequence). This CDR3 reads CATSPDDTEAFF. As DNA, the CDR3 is TGTGCCACCAGCCCGGACGACACTGAAGCTTTCTTT.

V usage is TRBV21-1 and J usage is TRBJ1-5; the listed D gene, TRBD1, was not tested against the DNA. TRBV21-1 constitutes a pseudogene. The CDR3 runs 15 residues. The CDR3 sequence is CASRAGQVSNQPQHF. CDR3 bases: TGTGCCAGCCGGGCAGGGCAGGTTAGCAATCAGCCCCAGCATTTT.

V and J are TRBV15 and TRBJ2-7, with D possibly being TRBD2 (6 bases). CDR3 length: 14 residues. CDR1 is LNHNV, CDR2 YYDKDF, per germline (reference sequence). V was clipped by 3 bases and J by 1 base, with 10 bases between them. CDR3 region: CATSSAGFSYEQYF. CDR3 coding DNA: TGTGCCACCAGCAGCGCGGGGTTTTCCTACGAGCAGTACTTC.

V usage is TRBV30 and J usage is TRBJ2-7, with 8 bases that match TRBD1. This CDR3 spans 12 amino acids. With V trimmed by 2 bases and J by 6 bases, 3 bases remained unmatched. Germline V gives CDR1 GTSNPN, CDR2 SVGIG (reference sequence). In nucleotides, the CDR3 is TGTGCCTGGAGTTTAACAGGGGGCGAGCAGTACTTC. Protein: CAWSLTGGEQYF.

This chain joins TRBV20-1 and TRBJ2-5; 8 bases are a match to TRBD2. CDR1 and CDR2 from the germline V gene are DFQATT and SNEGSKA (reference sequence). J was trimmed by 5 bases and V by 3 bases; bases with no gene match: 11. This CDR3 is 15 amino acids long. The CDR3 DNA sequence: TGCAGTGCTAGTGCCAGCGGGGGAATCGGGGAGACCCAGTACTTC. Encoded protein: CSASASGGIGETQYF.

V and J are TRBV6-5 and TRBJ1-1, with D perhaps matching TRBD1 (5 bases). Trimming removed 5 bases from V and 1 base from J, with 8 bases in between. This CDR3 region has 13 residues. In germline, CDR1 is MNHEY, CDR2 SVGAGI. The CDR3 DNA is TGTGCCAGCAGTCACCAGGGGAACACTGAAGCTTTCTTT. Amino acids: CASSHQGNTEAFF.

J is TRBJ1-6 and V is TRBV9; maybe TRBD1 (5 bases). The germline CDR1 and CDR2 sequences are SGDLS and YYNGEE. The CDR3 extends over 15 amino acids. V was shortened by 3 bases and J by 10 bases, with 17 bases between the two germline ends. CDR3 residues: CASSAGPTGGSPLHF. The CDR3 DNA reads TGTGCCAGCAGCGCGGGGCCTACAGGTGGATCACCCCTCCACTTT.

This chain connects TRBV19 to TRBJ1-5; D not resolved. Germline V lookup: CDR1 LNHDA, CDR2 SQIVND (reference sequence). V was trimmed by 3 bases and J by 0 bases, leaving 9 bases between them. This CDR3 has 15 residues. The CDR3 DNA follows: TGTGCCAGTAGTATTGGGCCGGATAGCAATCAGCCCCAGCATTTT. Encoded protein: CASSIGPDSNQPQHF.

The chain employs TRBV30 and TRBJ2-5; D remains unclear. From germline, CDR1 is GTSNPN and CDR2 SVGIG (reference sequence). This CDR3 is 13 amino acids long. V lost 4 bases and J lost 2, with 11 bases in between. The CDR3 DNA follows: TGTGCCTGGATGGTAGCAGCGCAAGAGACCCAGTACTTC. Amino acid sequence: CAWMVAAQETQYF.